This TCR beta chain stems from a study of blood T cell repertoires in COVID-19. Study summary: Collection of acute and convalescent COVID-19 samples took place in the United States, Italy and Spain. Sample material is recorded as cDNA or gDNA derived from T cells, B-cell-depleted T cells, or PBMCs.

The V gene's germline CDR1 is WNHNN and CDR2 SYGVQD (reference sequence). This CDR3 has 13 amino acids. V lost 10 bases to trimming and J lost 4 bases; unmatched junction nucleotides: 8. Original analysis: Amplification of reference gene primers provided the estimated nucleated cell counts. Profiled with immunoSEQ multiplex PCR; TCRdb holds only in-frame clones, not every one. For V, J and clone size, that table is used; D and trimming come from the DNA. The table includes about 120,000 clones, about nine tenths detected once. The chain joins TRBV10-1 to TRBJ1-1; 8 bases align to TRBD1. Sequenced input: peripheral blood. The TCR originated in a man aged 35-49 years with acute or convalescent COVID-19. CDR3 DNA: TGCGCCACCACCACCGGACAGGGCACTGAAGCTTTCTTT. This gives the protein CATTTGQGTEAFF.